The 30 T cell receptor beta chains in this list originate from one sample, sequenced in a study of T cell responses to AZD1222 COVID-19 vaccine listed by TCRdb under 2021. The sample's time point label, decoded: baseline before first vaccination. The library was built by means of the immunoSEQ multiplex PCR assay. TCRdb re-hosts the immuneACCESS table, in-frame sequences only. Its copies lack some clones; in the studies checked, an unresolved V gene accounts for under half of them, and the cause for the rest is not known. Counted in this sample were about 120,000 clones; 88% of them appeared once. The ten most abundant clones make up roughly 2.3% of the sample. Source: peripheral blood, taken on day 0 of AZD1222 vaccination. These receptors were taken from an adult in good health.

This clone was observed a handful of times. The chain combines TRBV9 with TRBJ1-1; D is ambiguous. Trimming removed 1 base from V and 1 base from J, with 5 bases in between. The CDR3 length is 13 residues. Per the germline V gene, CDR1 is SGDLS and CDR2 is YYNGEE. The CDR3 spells CASSVKGNTEAFF. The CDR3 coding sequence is TGTGCCAGCAGCGTAAAGGGGAACACTGAAGCTTTCTTT.

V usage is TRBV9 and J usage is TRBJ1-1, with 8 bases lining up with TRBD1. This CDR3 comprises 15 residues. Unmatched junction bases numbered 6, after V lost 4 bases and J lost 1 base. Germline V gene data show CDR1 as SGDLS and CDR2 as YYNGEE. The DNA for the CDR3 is TGTGCCAGCAGCACCCCCAGGGGGCCGAACACTGAAGCTTTCTTT. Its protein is CASSTPRGPNTEAFF.

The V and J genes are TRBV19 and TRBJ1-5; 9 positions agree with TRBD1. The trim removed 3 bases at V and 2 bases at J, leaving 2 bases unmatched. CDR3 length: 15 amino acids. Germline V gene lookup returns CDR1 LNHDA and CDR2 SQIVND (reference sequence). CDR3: CASSITGGRNQPQHF. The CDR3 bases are TGTGCCAGTAGTATCACAGGGGGCCGCAATCAGCCCCAGCATTTT.

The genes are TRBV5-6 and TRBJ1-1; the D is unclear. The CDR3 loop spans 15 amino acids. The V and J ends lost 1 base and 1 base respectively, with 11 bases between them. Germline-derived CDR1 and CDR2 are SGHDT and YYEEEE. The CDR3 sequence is CASSLSGTQNTEAFF. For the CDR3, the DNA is TGTGCCAGCAGCTTGTCTGGCACACAGAACACTGAAGCTTTCTTT.

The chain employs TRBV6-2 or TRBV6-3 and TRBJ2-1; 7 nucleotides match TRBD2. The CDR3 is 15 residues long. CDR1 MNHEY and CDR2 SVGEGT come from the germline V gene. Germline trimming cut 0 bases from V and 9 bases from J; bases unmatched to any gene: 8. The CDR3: CASSYSGGGVGEQFF. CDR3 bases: TGTGCCAGCAGTTACTCGGGTGGGGGGGTAGGTGAGCAGTTCTTC.

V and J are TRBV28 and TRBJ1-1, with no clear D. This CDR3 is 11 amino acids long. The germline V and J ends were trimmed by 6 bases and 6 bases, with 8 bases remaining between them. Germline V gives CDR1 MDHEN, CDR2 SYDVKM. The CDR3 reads CASRGKPEAFF. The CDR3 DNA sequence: TGTGCCAGCAGGGGGAAGCCTGAAGCTTTCTTT.

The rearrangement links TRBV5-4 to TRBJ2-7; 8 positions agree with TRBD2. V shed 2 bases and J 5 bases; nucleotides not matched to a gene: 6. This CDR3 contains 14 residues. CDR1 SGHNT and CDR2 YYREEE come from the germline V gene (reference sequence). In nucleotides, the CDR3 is TGTGCCAGCAGCTTAACCGGGAGGGTGGACGAGCAGTACTTC. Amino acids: CASSLTGRVDEQYF.

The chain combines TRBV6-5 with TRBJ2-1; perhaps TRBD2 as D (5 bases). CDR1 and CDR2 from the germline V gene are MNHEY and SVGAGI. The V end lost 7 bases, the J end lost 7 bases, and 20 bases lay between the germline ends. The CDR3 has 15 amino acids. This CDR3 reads CASIREAGLSNEQFF. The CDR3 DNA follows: TGTGCCAGCATCCGAGAGGCCGGACTGTCGAATGAGCAGTTCTTC.

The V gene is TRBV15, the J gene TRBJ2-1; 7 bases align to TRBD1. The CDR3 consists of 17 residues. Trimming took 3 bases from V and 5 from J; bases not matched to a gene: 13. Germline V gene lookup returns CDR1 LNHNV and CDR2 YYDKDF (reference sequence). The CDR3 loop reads CATSRLPPGTENNEQFF. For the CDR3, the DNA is TGTGCCACCAGCAGGCTTCCTCCCGGGACAGAAAACAATGAGCAGTTCTTC.

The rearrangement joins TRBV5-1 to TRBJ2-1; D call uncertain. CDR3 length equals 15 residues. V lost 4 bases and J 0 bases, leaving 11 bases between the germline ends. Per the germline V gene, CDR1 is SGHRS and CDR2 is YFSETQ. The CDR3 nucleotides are TGCGCCAGCAGCGAACAGTTGAGCTCCTACAATGAGCAGTTCTTC. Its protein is CASSEQLSSYNEQFF.

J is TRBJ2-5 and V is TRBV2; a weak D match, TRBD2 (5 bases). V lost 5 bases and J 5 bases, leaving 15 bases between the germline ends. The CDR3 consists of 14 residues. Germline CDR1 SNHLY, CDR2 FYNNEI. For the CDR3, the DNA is TGTGCCAGCAGTCCTAAGCGGAGTGGGGAGACCCAGTACTTC. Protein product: CASSPKRSGETQYF. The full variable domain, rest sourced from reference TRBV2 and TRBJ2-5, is EPEVTQTPSHQVTQMGQEVILRCVPISNHLYFYWYRQILGQKVEFLVSFYNNEISEKSEIFDDQFSVERPDGSNFTLKIRSTKLEDSAMYFCASSPKRSGETQYFGPGTRLLVL.

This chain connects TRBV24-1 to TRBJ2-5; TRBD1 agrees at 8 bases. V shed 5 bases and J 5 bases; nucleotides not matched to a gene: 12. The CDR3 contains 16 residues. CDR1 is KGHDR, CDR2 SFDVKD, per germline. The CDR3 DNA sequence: TGTGCCACCAGTGCTACACGACAGGGGATCGCGGAGACCCAGTACTTC. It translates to CATSATRQGIAETQYF.

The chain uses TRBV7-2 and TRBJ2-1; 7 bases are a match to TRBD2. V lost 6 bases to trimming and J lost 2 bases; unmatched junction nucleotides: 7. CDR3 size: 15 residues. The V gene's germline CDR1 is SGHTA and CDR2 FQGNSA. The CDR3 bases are TGTGCCAGCAGTTCGACCGGGACTACCTACAATGAGCAGTTCTTC. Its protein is CASSSTGTTYNEQFF.

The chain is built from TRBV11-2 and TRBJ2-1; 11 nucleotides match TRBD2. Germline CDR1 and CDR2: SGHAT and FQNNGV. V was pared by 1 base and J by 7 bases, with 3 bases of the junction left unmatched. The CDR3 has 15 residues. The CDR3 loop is CASSLVAGGSNEQFF. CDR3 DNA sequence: TGTGCCAGCAGCTTAGTAGCGGGAGGGTCAAATGAGCAGTTCTTC.

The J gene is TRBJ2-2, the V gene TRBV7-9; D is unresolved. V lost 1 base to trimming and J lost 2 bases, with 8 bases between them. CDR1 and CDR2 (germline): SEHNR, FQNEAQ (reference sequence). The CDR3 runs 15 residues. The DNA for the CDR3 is TGTGCCAGCAGCTTAGTAGGGTCAAACACCGGGGAGCTGTTTTTT. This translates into CASSLVGSNTGELFF.

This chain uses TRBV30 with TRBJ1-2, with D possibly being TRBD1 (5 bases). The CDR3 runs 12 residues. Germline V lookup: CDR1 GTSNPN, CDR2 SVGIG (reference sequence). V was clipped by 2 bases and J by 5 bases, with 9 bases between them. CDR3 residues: CAWSKAGYGYTF. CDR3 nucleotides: TGTGCCTGGAGTAAGGCAGGGTATGGCTACACCTTC. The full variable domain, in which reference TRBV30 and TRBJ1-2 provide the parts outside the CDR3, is SQTIHQWPATLVQPVGSPLSLECTVEGTSNPNLYWYRQAAGRGLQLLFYSVGIGQISSEVPQNLSASRPQDRQFILSSKKLLLSDSGFYLCAWSKAGYGYTFGSGTRLTVV.

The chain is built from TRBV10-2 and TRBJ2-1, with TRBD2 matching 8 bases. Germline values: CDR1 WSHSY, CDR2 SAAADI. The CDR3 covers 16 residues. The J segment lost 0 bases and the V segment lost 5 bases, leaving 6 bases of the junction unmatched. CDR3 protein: CASSPPSGSSYNEQFF. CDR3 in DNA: TGCGCCAGCAGTCCCCCAAGCGGGAGCTCCTACAATGAGCAGTTCTTC.

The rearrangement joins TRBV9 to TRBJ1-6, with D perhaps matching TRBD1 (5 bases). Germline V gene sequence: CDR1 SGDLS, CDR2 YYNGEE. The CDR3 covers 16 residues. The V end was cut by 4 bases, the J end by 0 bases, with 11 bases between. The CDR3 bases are TGTGCCAGCAGCCCCAGGACAAGCTCCTATAATTCACCCCTCCACTTT. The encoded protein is CASSPRTSSYNSPLHF.

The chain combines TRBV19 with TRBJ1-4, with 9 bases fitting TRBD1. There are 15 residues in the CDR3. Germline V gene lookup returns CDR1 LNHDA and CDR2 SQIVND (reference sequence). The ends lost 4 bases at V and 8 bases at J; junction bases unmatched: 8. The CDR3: CASSKRGDRDEKLFF. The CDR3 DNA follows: TGTGCCAGTAGTAAGAGGGGGGACAGGGACGAAAAACTGTTTTTT.

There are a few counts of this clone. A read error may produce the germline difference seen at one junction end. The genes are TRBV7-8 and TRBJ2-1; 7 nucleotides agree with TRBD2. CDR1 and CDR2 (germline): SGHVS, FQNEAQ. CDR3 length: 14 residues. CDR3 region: CASGFRGGPNEQFF. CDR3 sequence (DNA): TGTGCCAGCGGCTTTCGGGGAGGGCCCAATGAGCAGTTCTTC.

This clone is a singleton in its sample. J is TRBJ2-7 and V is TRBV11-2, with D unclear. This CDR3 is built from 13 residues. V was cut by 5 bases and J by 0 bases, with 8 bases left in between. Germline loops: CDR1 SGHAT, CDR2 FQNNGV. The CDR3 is CASSPSSSYEQYF. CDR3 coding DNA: TGTGCCAGCAGCCCCTCAAGCTCCTACGAGCAGTACTTC.

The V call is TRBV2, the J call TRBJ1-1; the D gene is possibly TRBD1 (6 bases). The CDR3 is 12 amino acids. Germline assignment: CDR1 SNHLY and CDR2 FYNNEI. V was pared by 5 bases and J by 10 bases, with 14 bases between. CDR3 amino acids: CASSQQGAGAFF. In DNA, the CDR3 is TGTGCCAGCAGTCAACAGGGTGCGGGAGCTTTCTTT. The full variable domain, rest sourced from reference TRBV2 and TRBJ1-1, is EPEVTQTPSHQVTQMGQEVILRCVPISNHLYFYWYRQILGQKVEFLVSFYNNEISEKSEIFDDQFSVERPDGSNFTLKIRSTKLEDSAMYFCASSQQGAGAFFGQGTRLTVV.

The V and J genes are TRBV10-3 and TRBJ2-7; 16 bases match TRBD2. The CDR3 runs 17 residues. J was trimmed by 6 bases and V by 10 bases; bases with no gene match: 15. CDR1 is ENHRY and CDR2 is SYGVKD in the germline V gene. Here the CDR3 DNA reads TGTGCCACCAGGGAGGGAACGGGACTAGCGGGAGGGCGCGAGCAGTACTTC. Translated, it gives CATREGTGLAGGREQYF.

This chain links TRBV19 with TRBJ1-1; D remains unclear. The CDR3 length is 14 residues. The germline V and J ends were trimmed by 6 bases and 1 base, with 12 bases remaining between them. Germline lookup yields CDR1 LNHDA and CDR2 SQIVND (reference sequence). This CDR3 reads CASSAPGPNTEAFF. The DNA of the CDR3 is TGTGCCAGTAGCGCACCGGGCCCGAACACTGAAGCTTTCTTT.

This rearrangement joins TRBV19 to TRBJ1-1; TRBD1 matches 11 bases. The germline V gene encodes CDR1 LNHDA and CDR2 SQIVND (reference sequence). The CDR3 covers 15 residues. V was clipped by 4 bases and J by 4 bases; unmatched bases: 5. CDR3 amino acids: CASSTPGTGGTEAFF. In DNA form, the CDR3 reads TGTGCCAGTAGTACTCCTGGGACAGGGGGCACTGAAGCTTTCTTT.

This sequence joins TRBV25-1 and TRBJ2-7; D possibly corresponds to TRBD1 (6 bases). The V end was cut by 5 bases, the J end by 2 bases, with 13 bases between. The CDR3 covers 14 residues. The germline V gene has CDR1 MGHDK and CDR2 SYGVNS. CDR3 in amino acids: CASSPGRGTYEQYF. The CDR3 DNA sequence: TGTGCCAGCAGTCCTGGTAGGGGGACCTACGAGCAGTACTTC.

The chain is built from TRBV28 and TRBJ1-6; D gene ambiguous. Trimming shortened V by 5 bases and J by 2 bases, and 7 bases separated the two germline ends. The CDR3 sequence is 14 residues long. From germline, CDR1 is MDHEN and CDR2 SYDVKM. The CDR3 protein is CASSRITYNSPLHF. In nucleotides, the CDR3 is TGTGCCAGCAGTAGGATTACCTATAATTCACCCCTCCACTTT.

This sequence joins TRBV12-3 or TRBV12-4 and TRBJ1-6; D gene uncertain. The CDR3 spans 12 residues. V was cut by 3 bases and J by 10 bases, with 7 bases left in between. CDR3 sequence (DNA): TGTGCCAGCAGTTTTGGTGGATCACCCCTCCACTTT. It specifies CASSFGGSPLHF.

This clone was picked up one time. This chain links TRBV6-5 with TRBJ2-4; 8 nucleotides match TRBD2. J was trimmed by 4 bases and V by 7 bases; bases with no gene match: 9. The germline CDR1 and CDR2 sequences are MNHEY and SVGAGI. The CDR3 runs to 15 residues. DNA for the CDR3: TGTGCCAGCACCGACGCGGGAGGCCTAAAAAACATTCAGTACTTC. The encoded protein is CASTDAGGLKNIQYF.

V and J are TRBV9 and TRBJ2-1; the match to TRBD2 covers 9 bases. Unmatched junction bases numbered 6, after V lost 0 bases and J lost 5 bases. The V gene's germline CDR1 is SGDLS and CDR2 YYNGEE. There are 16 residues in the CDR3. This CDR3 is CASSVAASGTHNEQFF. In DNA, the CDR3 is TGTGCCAGCAGCGTAGCGGCTAGCGGGACCCACAATGAGCAGTTCTTC.